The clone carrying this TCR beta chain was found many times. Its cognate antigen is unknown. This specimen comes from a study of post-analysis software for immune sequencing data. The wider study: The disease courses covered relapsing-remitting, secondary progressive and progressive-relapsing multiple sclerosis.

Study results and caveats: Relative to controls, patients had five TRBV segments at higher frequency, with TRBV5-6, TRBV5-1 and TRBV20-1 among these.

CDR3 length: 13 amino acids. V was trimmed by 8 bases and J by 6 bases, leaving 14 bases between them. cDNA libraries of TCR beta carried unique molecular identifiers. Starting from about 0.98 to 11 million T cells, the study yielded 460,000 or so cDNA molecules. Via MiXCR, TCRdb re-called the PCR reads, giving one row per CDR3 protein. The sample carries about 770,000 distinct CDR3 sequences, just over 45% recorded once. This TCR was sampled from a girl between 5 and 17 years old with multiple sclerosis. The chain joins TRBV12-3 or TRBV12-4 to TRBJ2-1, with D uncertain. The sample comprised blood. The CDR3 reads CASHLQWSNEQFF. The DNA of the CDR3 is TGTGCCAGCCACTTACAGTGGAGCAATGAGCAGTTCTTC.